This T cell receptor (beta chain) was captured in a study of blood T cell repertoires in COVID-19. Looking at the study overall: Sample material is recorded as cDNA or gDNA derived from T cells, B-cell-depleted T cells, or PBMCs.

TCRdb keeps only in-frame clones here, not all; method: immunoSEQ multiplex PCR. The sample holds about 140,000 clones; approximately 85% are singletons and the top ten take just under 3%. This CDR3 has 14 residues. V lost 0 bases, J lost 3 bases, and 1 base stayed unmatched. Germline V lookup: CDR1 PRHDT, CDR2 FYEKMQ (reference sequence). Sequenced sample: peripheral blood. This receptor was taken from a man between 45 and 60 years old with acute or convalescent COVID-19. The chain couples TRBV13 to TRBJ1-2; TRBD1 matches at 7 bases. For the CDR3, the DNA is TGTGCCAGCAGCTTAGGGGGGACAGACTATGGCTACACCTTC. Its translation: CASSLGGTDYGYTF. Filled out from reference TRBV13 and TRBJ1-2, the complete variable domain reads AAGVIQSPRHLIKEKRETATLKCYPIPRHDTVYWYQQGPGQDPQFLISFYEKMQSDKGSIPDRFSAQQFSDYHSELNMSSLELGDSALYFCASSLGGTDYGYTFGSGTRLTVV.